These 32 T cell receptor beta chains came from one sample sequenced in a study of T-cell reconstitution after alpha-beta-depleted transplantation in children. Library preparation (for TCRbeta) was performed with unique molecular identifiers. In TCRdb, the PCR reads were re-called with MiXCR into one record per CDR3 protein. The sample has around 250,000 distinct CDR3 sequences, 9.9% seen once; the top ten hold 10%. Sequences were derived from PBMCs from the stem cell graft donor, sampled from the stem cell graft. These receptors all stem from a human donor who donated a stem cell graft to a child with SCID.

This clonotype was recorded many times. The rearrangement links TRBV20-1 to TRBJ2-4; no clear D gene. The germline gives CDR1 DFQATT, CDR2 SNEGSKA (reference sequence). With 0 bases removed from V and 0 bases from J, the gap between germline ends came to 9 bases. The CDR3 loop spans 15 amino acids. In DNA form, the CDR3 reads TGCAGTGCTAGAGACCTACGTCAAGCCAAAAACATTCAGTACTTC. Translation gives CSARDLRQAKNIQYF.

This clonotype was detected a few times. This chain uses TRBV11-2 with TRBJ2-7; D is uncertain. Germline V lookup: CDR1 SGHAT, CDR2 FQNNGV. CDR3 size: 15 residues. V shed 1 base and J shed 0 bases, with 10 bases lying between them. The CDR3, as DNA: TGTGCCAGCAGCTTAGCCGGGTCTGACTCCTACGAGCAGTACTTC. Translation gives CASSLAGSDSYEQYF.

This chain uses TRBV12-3 or TRBV12-4 with TRBJ2-7; 9 bases are a match to TRBD2. V shed 2 bases and J 12 bases; nucleotides not matched to a gene: 11. The CDR3 is 14 amino acids. CDR3 region: CASSLKERGASSYF. As DNA, the CDR3 is TGTGCCAGCAGTTTAAAGGAGCGGGGGGCTTCTTCGTACTTC.

In its sample, this clonotype was seen many times. CDR3 sequence reads: CAIRGTGSYNSPLHF. In nucleotides, the CDR3 is TGTGCCATCAGGGGGACAGGCTCCTATAATTCACCCCTCCACTTT. The rearrangement joins TRBV10-3 to TRBJ1-6; TRBD1 matches at 8 bases. The trim removed 6 bases at V and 0 bases at J, leaving 1 base unmatched. Germline V gives CDR1 ENHRY, CDR2 SYGVKD. This CDR3 comprises 15 residues.

In this sample, this clonotype turned up a few times. This chain links TRBV20-1 with TRBJ2-3; possible D gene TRBD2, 6 bases. Trimming removed 6 bases at V and 4 bases at J, with 23 bases between. Per germline, CDR1 DFQATT and CDR2 SNEGSKA (reference sequence). The length of the CDR3 is 16 residues. The CDR3 DNA sequence: TGCAGTGCCATATCATCCCCGAGGGGACTGGCAGATACGCAGTATTTT. Amino acids: CSAISSPRGLADTQYF.

This clonotype was seen a few times. The genes are TRBV5-4 and TRBJ1-1, with D unresolved. Germline-derived CDR1 and CDR2 are SGHNT and YYREEE (reference sequence). The CDR3 length is 13 residues. Trimming cost V 0 bases and J 3 bases, with 6 bases left between them. CDR3 sequence: CASSLVVDTEAFF. In nucleotides, the CDR3 is TGTGCCAGCAGCTTGGTTGTGGACACTGAAGCTTTCTTT.

This clonotype was seen more than once but under ten times. This chain links TRBV5-1 with TRBJ1-6; D may be TRBD1 (6 bases). The CDR3 sequence is 15 residues long. V lost 0 bases and J lost 7, with 11 bases in between. Germline V gene data show CDR1 as SGHRS and CDR2 as YFSETQ. CDR3 sequence: CASSLDRAGNSPLHF. The CDR3 DNA reads TGCGCCAGCAGCTTGGACAGGGCGGGGAATTCACCCCTCCACTTT.

This clonotype has a count of ten or more. This chain connects TRBV14 to TRBJ2-2; D is uncertain. Germline lookup yields CDR1 SGHDN and CDR2 FVKESK. The V gene lost 1 base and the J gene lost 7 bases, with 7 bases spanning the gap. The CDR3 loop spans 13 amino acids. This CDR3 reads CASSQVNGGELFF. The CDR3 nucleotides read TGTGCCAGCAGCCAAGTTAATGGCGGGGAGCTGTTTTTT.

This clonotype occurred a few times. The chain recombines TRBV7-3 with TRBJ2-3; TRBD2 matches 14 bases. Germline assignment: CDR1 SGHTA and CDR2 FQGTGA. The CDR3 spans 15 residues. Trimming cost V 4 bases and J 6 bases; bases outside gene matches: 3. In DNA, the CDR3 is TGTGCCAGCAGCTCGGGACTAGCGGGGGTGGATACGCAGTATTTT. This encodes CASSSGLAGVDTQYF.

In this sample, this clonotype turned up a few times. This chain joins TRBV20-1 and TRBJ2-3; the match to TRBD2 covers 10 bases. The germline V gene has CDR1 DFQATT and CDR2 SNEGSKA (reference sequence). The V and J ends lost 4 bases and 4 bases, in that order; junction bases with no gene match: 11. This CDR3 is built from 16 residues. CDR3 residues: CSANYYSGGLADTQYF. CDR3 nucleotide sequence: TGCAGTGCTAACTATTATAGCGGGGGGTTAGCAGATACGCAGTATTTT.

The chain combines TRBV18 with TRBJ2-3, with 11 bases lining up with TRBD2. V was pared by 3 bases and J by 4 bases, with 9 bases of the junction left unmatched. Per germline, CDR1 KGHSH and CDR2 LQKENI. This CDR3 contains 17 residues. The CDR3 region is CASSPRGLAGGSDTQYF. The CDR3 DNA follows: TGTGCCAGCTCACCGCGCGGGCTAGCGGGGGGCTCAGATACGCAGTATTTT.

V gene TRBV20-1 combines with J gene TRBJ2-7; D is uncertain. Germline V gene lookup returns CDR1 DFQATT and CDR2 SNEGSKA (reference sequence). The CDR3 extends over 13 amino acids. With 6 bases removed from V and 3 bases from J, the gap between germline ends came to 15 bases. The CDR3 sequence is CSAPTQTGYEQYF. CDR3 nucleotides: TGCAGTGCCCCGACCCAGACGGGCTACGAGCAGTACTTC.

This chain links TRBV29-1 with TRBJ2-2; 8 bases fit TRBD2. V lost 0 bases and J lost 4; bases outside the gene matches: 7. The CDR3 is made up of 16 amino acids. Germline values: CDR1 SQVTM, CDR2 ANQGSEA. The CDR3 here is CSVEDRLAGRTGELFF. The CDR3 DNA reads as TGCAGCGTTGAAGATCGATTAGCGGGGCGCACCGGGGAGCTGTTTTTT.

This clonotype was counted only a few times. The chain joins TRBV6-5 to TRBJ2-7, with D tentatively TRBD2 (5 bases). The CDR3 totals 12 residues. Trimming took 4 bases from V and 5 from J, leaving 9 bases between them. In germline, CDR1 is MNHEY, CDR2 SVGAGI. The CDR3 protein is CASSSGSDEQYF. CDR3 bases: TGTGCCAGCAGTTCGGGGTCGGACGAGCAGTACTTC.

There are a few counts of this clonotype. The gene calls are TRBV7-8 and TRBJ1-5; D is uncertain. V was cut by 1 base and J by 5 bases, with 6 bases left in between. Looked up from germline, CDR1 is SGHVS and CDR2 is FQNEAQ. CDR3 length: 13 amino acids. The CDR3 DNA is TGTGCCAGCAGCTTAGTGGATTATCAGCCCCAGCATTTT. Translation: CASSLVDYQPQHF.

This clonotype was counted a few times. The CDR3 nucleotides are TGTGCCAGCAGCCGACAACCGGGACGGCTACAAGAGACCCAGTACTTC. It specifies CASSRQPGRLQETQYF. V usage is TRBV7-9 and J usage is TRBJ2-5; D possibly uses TRBD1 or TRBD2 (5 bases each). The CDR3 is 16 amino acids. The germline CDR1 and CDR2 sequences are SEHNR and FQNEAQ (reference sequence). V gave up 5 bases and J gave up 2 bases, with 18 bases separating them.

The sample holds many counts of this clonotype. J is TRBJ2-5 and V is TRBV3-1; perhaps D is TRBD1 or TRBD2 (7 bases each). The germline V gene has CDR1 LGHDT and CDR2 YNNKEL (reference sequence). Between the trimmed V and J ends, which lost 4 bases and 5 bases, there was a span of 14 bases. The CDR3 totals 14 residues. The CDR3 nucleotides are TGTGCCAGCAGCCCCCAGGGGGGGAAGGAGACCCAGTACTTC. This sequence encodes CASSPQGGKETQYF.

The chain recombines TRBV5-1 with TRBJ2-1; maybe TRBD1 (6 bases). V was shortened by 6 bases and J by 6 bases, with 13 bases between the two germline ends. Germline V gives CDR1 SGHRS, CDR2 YFSETQ. The CDR3 loop spans 13 amino acids. DNA for the CDR3: TGCGCCAGCAAGGTCAGGGGATCCAATGAGCAGTTCTTC. Its translation is CASKVRGSNEQFF.

This clonotype was observed at least ten times. This chain connects TRBV20-1 to TRBJ1-5, with a possible D match to TRBD1 (5 bases). The CDR3 consists of 14 residues. V was clipped by 2 bases and J by 4 bases, with 12 bases between them. CDR1 DFQATT and CDR2 SNEGSKA come from the germline V gene (reference sequence). The CDR3 is CSARHSQGNQPQHF. CDR3 bases: TGCAGTGCTAGACATTCTCAGGGAAATCAGCCCCAGCATTTT.

There are many counts of this clonotype. This chain links TRBV27 with TRBJ2-2; 9 nucleotides line up with TRBD1. Germline values: CDR1 MNHEY, CDR2 SMNVEV (reference sequence). J lost 5 bases, V lost 5 bases, and 6 bases had no gene match. The CDR3 spans 15 residues. CDR3 DNA: TGTGCCAGCAGTATTACACAGGGGGCAACCGGGGAGCTGTTTTTT. Translating gives CASSITQGATGELFF.

V usage is TRBV6-1 and J usage is TRBJ2-1; TRBD1 might be the D (6 bases). Germline CDR1 and CDR2: MNHNS and SASEGT. The CDR3 is made up of 15 amino acids. Trimming took off 6 bases at V and 6 bases at J, with 18 bases between the two ends. The CDR3 DNA reads as TGTGCCAGCAGCCCACTCAGGGGATTTTCCAATGAGCAGTTCTTC. It is translated as CASSPLRGFSNEQFF.

This clonotype has only a few counts. The V call is TRBV9, the J call TRBJ1-1; 7 nucleotides match TRBD1. With V trimmed by 4 bases and J by 8 bases, 11 bases remained unmatched. The CDR3 loop spans 14 amino acids. Germline-derived CDR1 and CDR2 are SGDLS and YYNGEE. The CDR3 loop reads CASSQYITGQEAFF. DNA for the CDR3: TGTGCCAGCAGCCAATATATAACGGGACAGGAAGCTTTCTTT.

The table lists this clonotype with a few counts. This chain links TRBV5-1 with TRBJ2-5, with a tentative D call TRBD1 (5 bases). CDR3 length equals 13 residues. Between the trimmed V and J ends, which lost 1 base and 5 bases, there was a span of 9 bases. Germline lookup yields CDR1 SGHRS and CDR2 YFSETQ. The CDR3 loop is CASSLSDSETQYF. CDR3 in DNA: TGCGCCAGCAGCTTGAGCGACAGCGAGACCCAGTACTTC.

This clonotype was counted many times. CDR3: CASSVDATDTQYF. The CDR3 coding sequence is TGTGCCAGCAGTGTGGACGCTACAGATACGCAGTATTTT. The chain joins TRBV6-4 to TRBJ2-3; D is ambiguous. V shed 4 bases and J shed 3 bases, with 8 bases lying between them. From germline, CDR1 is MRHNA and CDR2 SNTAGT. The CDR3 consists of 13 residues.

This clonotype was observed many times. The genes are TRBV4-1 and TRBJ2-1, with D maybe TRBD2 (5 bases). Trimming took off 4 bases at V and 8 bases at J, with 9 bases between the two ends. Germline lookup yields CDR1 MGHRA and CDR2 YSYEKL. The CDR3 runs 12 residues. CDR3 sequence: CASSPSLDEQFF. In DNA, the CDR3 is TGCGCCAGCAGCCCTAGCCTGGATGAGCAGTTCTTC.

The gene calls are TRBV7-9 and TRBJ1-5; D uncertain. The CDR3 extends over 16 amino acids. The V end lost 9 bases, the J end lost 4 bases, and 22 bases lay between the germline ends. Germline V lookup: CDR1 SEHNR, CDR2 FQNEAQ (reference sequence). CDR3 loop: CARGSGLLCTNQPQHF. Here the CDR3 DNA reads TGTGCCAGGGGCTCCGGGCTCCTCTGCACTAATCAGCCCCAGCATTTT.

This chain uses TRBV11-2 with TRBJ2-2; 9 bases are shared with TRBD1. Germline trimming cut 0 bases from V and 5 bases from J; bases unmatched to any gene: 13. The CDR3 runs 19 residues. Germline lookup yields CDR1 SGHAT and CDR2 FQNNGV. The CDR3 region is CASSLESTRGTGRTGELFF. The CDR3 DNA sequence: TGTGCCAGCAGCTTAGAATCTACCAGAGGGACAGGGCGGACCGGGGAGCTGTTTTTT.

This chain links TRBV29-1 with TRBJ2-5; the D gene could be TRBD1 or TRBD2 (5 bases each). Trimming left V 8 bases short and J 1 base short, with 11 bases between. The CDR3 runs 12 residues. Germline V CDR1 and CDR2: SQVTM, ANQGSEA. The CDR3 loop is CSLGESQETQYF. The CDR3 nucleotides read TGCAGCTTGGGGGAGAGCCAAGAGACCCAGTACTTC.

This CDR3 reads CSGVVVRGAYEQFF. In DNA form, the CDR3 reads TGCAGTGGCGTGGTCGTGCGGGGTGCCTATGAGCAGTTCTTC. The chain employs TRBV20-1 and TRBJ2-1; tentatively, D is TRBD2 (6 bases). Germline assignment: CDR1 DFQATT and CDR2 SNEGSKA (reference sequence). This CDR3 has 14 residues. V shed 7 bases and J shed 8 bases, with 21 bases lying between them.

This clonotype occurred many times. CDR3 sequence: CATSESGTANTGELFF. The CDR3 DNA follows: TGTGCCACCAGTGAGTCCGGGACAGCGAACACCGGGGAGCTGTTTTTT. The rearrangement joins TRBV24-1 to TRBJ2-2, with TRBD1 matching 7 bases. Trimming took 4 bases from V and 0 from J; bases not matched to a gene: 4. Germline V gene data show CDR1 as KGHDR and CDR2 as SFDVKD. The CDR3 runs 16 residues.

CDR3 amino acids: CASSPILRDRGRNEQYF. CDR3 bases: TGTGCCAGCAGTCCAATCCTCCGGGACAGGGGGCGGAACGAGCAGTACTTC. This rearrangement joins TRBV27 to TRBJ2-7, with 12 positions matching TRBD1. This CDR3 has 17 residues. With V trimmed by 5 bases and J by 5 bases, 13 bases remained unmatched. The germline V gene encodes CDR1 MNHEY and CDR2 SMNVEV (reference sequence).

This clonotype was seen a handful of times. The V call is TRBV27, the J call TRBJ2-7, with D tentatively TRBD2 (6 bases). The length of the CDR3 is 14 residues. CDR1 is MNHEY and CDR2 is SMNVEV in the germline V gene (reference sequence). V gave up 5 bases and J gave up 5 bases, with 16 bases separating them. This CDR3 reads CASSPLPPGDEQYF. CDR3 sequence (DNA): TGTGCCAGCAGTCCCCTTCCCCCGGGGGACGAGCAGTACTTC.